The 30 T cell receptor beta chains listed next were all sequenced from one sample in a study of T cell responses to AZD1222 COVID-19 vaccine. Produced via immunoSEQ multiplex PCR; TCRdb's table is partial and in-frame only. The table has about 140,000 clones, more than 85% seen once. The material sequenced was peripheral blood, taken 28 days after the second AZD1222 dose. The receptors come from an adult who received the AZD1222 COVID-19 vaccine.

The genes are TRBV11-1 and TRBJ2-7, with D tentatively TRBD2 (6 bases). CDR3 length: 15 amino acids. Germline loops: CDR1 SGHAT, CDR2 FQDESV (reference sequence). V gave up 6 bases and J gave up 0 bases, with 15 bases separating them. CDR3 protein: CASRKGRELSYEQYF. CDR3 bases: TGTGCCAGCAGAAAGGGACGGGAGCTCTCCTACGAGCAGTACTTC.

The chain is built from TRBV19 and TRBJ2-1, with 8 nucleotides matching TRBD2. CDR3 length: 15 amino acids. From germline, CDR1 is LNHDA and CDR2 SQIVND (reference sequence). Trimming removed 1 base from V and 10 bases from J; junction bases left unmatched: 9. The chain's CDR3 is CASSIVSGAPIEQFF. In nucleotides, the CDR3 is TGTGCCAGTAGTATAGTTAGCGGGGCCCCAATAGAGCAGTTCTTC.

The chain links TRBV4-3 to TRBJ1-1; a weak D match, TRBD1 (5 bases). The CDR3 consists of 15 residues. Trimming left V 0 bases short and J 1 base short, with 9 bases between. Germline V gene lookup returns CDR1 LGHNA and CDR2 YSLEER. The CDR3 is CASSQDSGGNTEAFF. In DNA, the CDR3 is TGCGCCAGCAGCCAAGATAGCGGGGGGAACACTGAAGCTTTCTTT.

In its sample, this clone was seen a few times. The CDR3 loop reads CASSLAGSGELFF. CDR3 nucleotides: TGTGCCAGCAGCTTGGCAGGGTCCGGGGAGCTGTTTTTT. The chain links TRBV7-2 to TRBJ2-2; D may be TRBD1 (5 bases). Germline V CDR1 and CDR2: SGHTA, FQGNSA. V lost 3 bases, J lost 6 bases, and 8 bases lay in between. The CDR3 sequence is 13 residues long. Drawing the rest from reference TRBV7-2 and TRBJ2-2, the complete variable domain is GAGVSQSPSNKVTEKGKDVELRCDPISGHTALYWYRQSLGQGLEFLIYFQGNSAPDKSGLPSDRFSAERTGGSVSTLTIQRTQQEDSAVYLCASSLAGSGELFFGEGSRLTVL.

The J gene is TRBJ2-1, the V gene TRBV5-1; TRBD1 agrees at 12 bases. The CDR3 totals 15 residues. V dropped 8 bases and J dropped 8; count of bases not matched to a gene: 11. CDR1 is SGHRS, CDR2 YFSETQ, per germline. CDR3 DNA sequence: TGCGCCAGTACCTCCGGGACAGGGGGCTCCGATGAGCAGTTCTTC. Translation: CASTSGTGGSDEQFF.

This clone was detected once. V gene TRBV4-1 combines with J gene TRBJ2-1; TRBD2 is a possible D gene (6 bases). The CDR3 is 15 amino acids. V was pared by 0 bases and J by 6 bases, with 12 bases between. Germline V gives CDR1 MGHRA, CDR2 YSYEKL. This chain's CDR3 is CASSQDGGSGNEQFF. The CDR3 DNA is TGCGCCAGCAGCCAAGATGGGGGGAGCGGCAATGAGCAGTTCTTC.

The V and J genes are TRBV18 and TRBJ2-7, with D possibly matching TRBD1 (6 bases). Germline V CDR1 and CDR2: KGHSH, LQKENI. Trimming stripped 0 bases from V and 4 bases from J, with 10 bases between. The CDR3 is made up of 14 amino acids. The CDR3 sequence is CASSPPQDSYEQYF. The CDR3 region has the DNA TGTGCCAGCTCACCACCACAGGACAGTTACGAGCAGTACTTC.

The V and J genes are TRBV5-1 and TRBJ2-3; D is unclear. In germline, CDR1 is SGHRS, CDR2 YFSETQ. The V and J ends lost 0 bases and 2 bases respectively, with 7 bases between them. This CDR3 spans 14 amino acids. CDR3 nucleotide sequence: TGCGCCAGCAGCTTGGAGGTGGCCACAGATACGCAGTATTTT. It specifies CASSLEVATDTQYF. Full variable domain (remainder filled in from reference TRBV5-1 and TRBJ2-3): KAGVTQTPRYLIKTRGQQVTLSCSPISGHRSVSWYQQTPGQGLQFLFEYFSETQRNKGNFPGRFSGRQFSNSRSEMNVSTLELGDSALYLCASSLEVATDTQYFGPGTRLTVL.

The DNA for the CDR3 is TGTGCCAGCTCACCACAGGAGAACACTGAAGCTTTCTTT. It codes for CASSPQENTEAFF. V is TRBV18 and J is TRBJ1-1; D unclear. The V gene's germline CDR1 is KGHSH and CDR2 LQKENI. V was shortened by 1 base and J by 1 base, with 4 bases between the two germline ends. CDR3 length equals 13 residues.

The chain recombines TRBV6-5 with TRBJ1-2; 7 bases agree with TRBD1. CDR1 is MNHEY, CDR2 SVGAGI, per germline. This CDR3 comprises 15 residues. V shed 2 bases and J 3 bases; nucleotides not matched to a gene: 6. DNA of the CDR3: TGTGCCAGCAGTTACGGAGGGACAGCACACTATGGCTACACCTTC. Translating gives CASSYGGTAHYGYTF.

The gene calls are TRBV5-1 and TRBJ2-7; D might be TRBD1 (7 bases). Looked up from germline, CDR1 is SGHRS and CDR2 is YFSETQ. CDR3 length: 16 residues. V lost 0 bases to trimming and J lost 4 bases, with 17 bases between them. CDR3 sequence: CASSLESGGGLYEQYF. The CDR3 bases are TGCGCCAGCAGCTTGGAGAGTGGAGGGGGCTTGTACGAGCAGTACTTC.

This clone was found once. The V and J genes are TRBV7-3 and TRBJ2-1; 9 bases agree with TRBD2. Germline V gives CDR1 SGHTA, CDR2 FQGTGA. V was pared by 2 bases and J by 8 bases, with 7 bases of the junction left unmatched. This CDR3 contains 15 residues. The CDR3: CASSLYGTSNHEQFF. CDR3 nucleotides: TGTGCCAGCAGCTTATATGGGACTAGCAACCATGAGCAGTTCTTC. Using reference TRBV7-3 and TRBJ2-1 for the parts outside the CDR3, the full variable domain is GAGVSQTPSNKVTEKGKYVELRCDPISGHTALYWYRQSLGQGPEFLIYFQGTGAADDSGLPNDRFFAVRPEGSVSTLKIQRTERGDSAVYLCASSLYGTSNHEQFFGPGTRLTVL.

The chain has TRBV7-9 and TRBJ2-3, with D possibly being TRBD2 (5 bases). Germline V lookup: CDR1 SEHNR, CDR2 FQNEAQ (reference sequence). The CDR3 contains 12 residues. The V end lost 5 bases, the J end lost 5 bases, and 8 bases lay between the germline ends. CDR3: CASSPLGDTQYF. The DNA for the CDR3 is TGTGCCAGCAGCCCACTAGGAGATACGCAGTATTTT.

CDR3 protein: CASSLGSVSIGNTIYF. The DNA for the CDR3 is TGTGCCAGCAGCTTGGGGTCGGTTTCTATTGGAAACACCATATATTTT. The V call is TRBV5-4, the J call TRBJ1-3; D unresolved. This CDR3 contains 16 residues. V was clipped by 0 bases and J by 3 bases, with 13 bases between them. Germline lookup yields CDR1 SGHNT and CDR2 YYREEE (reference sequence).

The chain uses TRBV7-2 and TRBJ2-3; 12 bases are a match to TRBD2. Germline V gives CDR1 SGHTA, CDR2 FQGNSA. V shed 7 bases and J 7 bases; nucleotides not matched to a gene: 9. CDR3 length equals 15 residues. CDR3 residues: CASTQRGTSGYTQYF. CDR3 coding DNA: TGTGCCAGCACCCAGAGGGGGACTAGCGGGTATACGCAGTATTTT.

The table lists this clone with a few counts. This rearrangement joins TRBV10-1 to TRBJ2-7; 7 bases match TRBD1. Germline V gene sequence: CDR1 WNHNN, CDR2 SYGVQD (reference sequence). The CDR3 extends over 15 amino acids. V lost 4 bases to trimming and J lost 7 bases; unmatched junction nucleotides: 13. CDR3: CASSAGQVPLLEQYF. The CDR3 DNA reads as TGCGCCAGCAGTGCCGGACAGGTTCCGTTACTTGAGCAGTACTTC.

The V gene is TRBV6-2 or TRBV6-3, the J gene TRBJ1-2, with unresolved D. CDR1 is MNHEY and CDR2 is SVGEGT in the germline V gene. The CDR3 consists of 12 residues. Trimming left V 2 bases short and J 7 bases short, with 8 bases between. CDR3: CASSYDISGYTF. The DNA of the CDR3 is TGTGCCAGCAGTTACGACATCAGTGGCTACACCTTC.

The chain carries TRBV19 and TRBJ1-5, with unresolved D. This CDR3 is built from 15 residues. Per germline, CDR1 LNHDA and CDR2 SQIVND (reference sequence). Between the trimmed V and J ends, which lost 3 bases and 4 bases, there was a span of 13 bases. CDR3 loop: CASSIGAGLNQPQHF. CDR3 DNA sequence: TGTGCCAGTAGTATCGGAGCAGGCTTAAATCAGCCCCAGCATTTT.

A single count supports this clone. The gene calls are TRBV29-1 and TRBJ2-7, with TRBD1 matching over 9 bases. The ends lost 4 bases at V and 6 bases at J; junction bases unmatched: 1. Germline values: CDR1 SQVTM, CDR2 ANQGSEA. The CDR3 has 11 residues. The CDR3 loop reads CSVGQGGEQYF. The CDR3 nucleotides are TGCAGCGTTGGACAGGGGGGCGAGCAGTACTTC.

The chain recombines TRBV11-2 with TRBJ2-1; 9 nucleotides agree with TRBD2. CDR3 length: 18 residues. Germline loops: CDR1 SGHAT, CDR2 FQNNGV. Unmatched junction bases numbered 15, after V lost 1 base and J lost 8 bases. CDR3 nucleotides: TGTGCCAGCAGCTTAGGGGGGCGATGGCTAGCGGGGATCGATGAGCAGTTCTTC. Protein product: CASSLGGRWLAGIDEQFF. The full variable domain, rest sourced from reference TRBV11-2 and TRBJ2-1, is EAGVAQSPRYKIIEKRQSVAFWCNPISGHATLYWYQQILGQGPKLLIQFQNNGVVDDSQLPKDRFSAERLKGVDSTLKIQPAKLEDSAVYLCASSLGGRWLAGIDEQFFGPGTRLTVL.

V is TRBV7-3 and J is TRBJ1-1; 7 bases match TRBD1. Germline CDR1 is SGHTA and CDR2 is FQGTGA. V shed 5 bases, J shed 6 bases, and the junction held 0 bases outside the gene matches. The CDR3 totals 11 residues. Written as DNA, the CDR3 is TGTGCCAGCAGCACAGGGGCTGAAGCTTTCTTT. Its translation: CASSTGAEAFF.

By sample fraction, this clone is medium-sized (0.01 to 0.1%). The chain has TRBV6-2 or TRBV6-3 and TRBJ1-5; the D is unclear. Trimming pared 5 bases from V and 6 bases from J, leaving 14 bases between. This CDR3 contains 14 residues. Germline CDR1 and CDR2: MNHEY and SVGEGT. DNA for the CDR3: TGTGCCAGCAGTGGCGGGCCATCGGCTCAGCCCCAGCATTTT. Protein: CASSGGPSAQPQHF.

A single count supports this clone. The chain carries TRBV4-3 and TRBJ1-5; 9 bases line up with TRBD1. V trimming: 3 bases; J trimming: 6 bases; junction bases outside the gene matches: 6. The CDR3 is 15 residues long. Germline values: CDR1 LGHNA, CDR2 YSLEER. In DNA, the CDR3 is TGCGCCAGCAGCCAGGACAGGGGTTTAGGTCAGCCCCAGCATTTT. This translates into CASSQDRGLGQPQHF.

The V gene is TRBV7-2, the J gene TRBJ1-1; no definite D call. The length of the CDR3 is 13 residues. Germline lookup yields CDR1 SGHTA and CDR2 FQGNSA. The V end lost 3 bases, the J end lost 1 base, and 6 bases lay between the germline ends. This chain's CDR3 is CASSFRPNTEAFF. The CDR3 region has the DNA TGTGCCAGCAGCTTTCGACCGAACACTGAAGCTTTCTTT.

V and J are TRBV19 and TRBJ2-5, with 8 bases lining up with TRBD1. The CDR3 spans 16 residues. The junction had 14 bases not matched to a gene; V was cut back by 6 bases and J by 5 bases. Looked up from germline, CDR1 is LNHDA and CDR2 is SQIVND (reference sequence). CDR3 coding DNA: TGTGCCAGTAGAGAAAGACTTCAGGGGGCGGGGGAGACCCAGTACTTC. Its protein product is CASRERLQGAGETQYF.

J is TRBJ1-3 and V is TRBV4-1; no reliable D call. In germline, CDR1 is MGHRA, CDR2 YSYEKL. The V end was cut by 6 bases, the J end by 4 bases, with 13 bases between. This CDR3 is built from 14 residues. CDR3 sequence: CASRSLSGGNTIYF. The DNA for the CDR3 is TGCGCCAGCAGATCTCTTAGTGGGGGAAACACCATATATTTT.

The chain uses TRBV5-6 and TRBJ1-5; TRBD1 matches at 7 bases. CDR1 SGHDT and CDR2 YYEEEE come from the germline V gene. CDR3 size: 15 residues. V was pared by 0 bases and J by 3 bases, with 3 bases of the junction left unmatched. CDR3 amino acids: CASSLGDRDNQPQHF. In nucleotides, the CDR3 is TGTGCCAGCAGCTTGGGAGACAGGGACAATCAGCCCCAGCATTTT.

This sequence joins TRBV7-8 and TRBJ2-7; 9 nucleotides align to TRBD1. This CDR3 is built from 14 residues. V lost 4 bases and J lost 3; bases outside the gene matches: 4. The V gene's germline CDR1 is SGHVS and CDR2 FQNEAQ. The CDR3 DNA is TGTGCCAGCAGCTCCTCGGGACAGGGCTACGAGCAGTACTTC. Translated: CASSSSGQGYEQYF.

In its sample, this clone was seen once. The rearrangement links TRBV12-3 or TRBV12-4 to TRBJ1-1, with D possibly matching TRBD1 (5 bases). This CDR3 is built from 12 residues. Trimming cost V 11 bases and J 5 bases, with 15 bases left between them. This CDR3 reads CAYCQGMTEAFF. The CDR3, as DNA: TGTGCCTACTGTCAGGGCATGACTGAAGCTTTCTTT.

As for this clone: The sample carries other DNA sequences with the same CDR3. The chain joins TRBV6-5 to TRBJ2-1; D is perhaps TRBD2 (6 bases). V lost 5 bases, J lost 7 bases, and 9 bases lay in between. Germline V gene sequence: CDR1 MNHEY, CDR2 SVGAGI. This CDR3 comprises 12 residues. The CDR3 is CASSLGGNEQFF. CDR3 coding DNA: TGTGCCAGCAGTCTGGGGGGAAATGAGCAGTTCTTC.